Here is one TCR beta chain with its context. There is no known antigen for this receptor. The germline gene is not matched at one end of the junction; a read error may be the cause. For repertoire sequencing, TCR beta CDR3 regions were amplified from RNA transcripts. The first round was an RT-PCR using HTBI primers with the Qiagen OneStep RT-PCR kit, and this first round was followed by a second-round multiplex PCR, then size selection and purification. Libraries were sequenced on an Illumina HiSeq2000 using paired-end 100 bp reads. In the original analysis: SOAPnuke was used to process the reads, throwing out any read that had adapters, had uncalled bases, had a mean Phred below 15, or lacked an exact constant-primer or identifier match. High-quality paired reads were merged with COPE v1.2.5. Each unique nucleotide sequence was treated as a clonotype, and MiTCR v1.1 was used to align the clonotypes to the IMGT TRB V, D and J references. The analysis was limited to V-J combinations with a frequency above 0.0001, which together covered about 99% of the repertoires. For each V-J combination, a TCR clonal expansion and chaos score was defined as the ratio of F50 clonal expansion to chaos observed in the TCRdist matrix. Welch's t-statistics and random forest were used to reduce features to over ten V-J combinations, which were fed into a naive Bayes classifier. The Morisita-Horn index was used to measure how similar the thyroid and blood repertoires were. TCRdb passed the public sequencing reads through fastp at Q25 and MiXCR, retaining productive beta sequences. Identical CDR3 proteins give one entry, which carries the most common genes and DNA. The V and J calls follow TCRdb's processing rather than the paper's. The sample table lists approximately 700,000 distinct CDR3 sequences, 40% of them with a count of one. The leading ten clones occupy 44% of the sample.

The germline V gene gives CDR1 as SQVTM and CDR2 as ANQGSEA. Including the terminal cysteine and phenylalanine, the CDR3 comprises 12 residues. Just the 36-base CDR3 DNA is kept, in frame starting at base 1. Patients with ophthalmopathy had moderately to severely active disease, with a Clinical Activity Score of 3 or more, a NOSPECS grade of 4 or more, and a disease duration of less than 3 months. Patients with other autoimmune diseases, uncontrolled infections, pregnancy or lactation were excluded from the study. Diagnosis relied on clinical symptoms, serum thyroxine, TRAb, thyroid ultrasound and orbital computed tomography. PBMCs were isolated from 8 to 10 ml of fresh peripheral blood by Ficoll-Paque density gradient centrifugation. Trizol reagent was used to extract the total RNA, and its quality was then checked on an Agilent 2100 Bioanalyzer. The data originate from a study of Graves' ophthalmopathy and Graves' hyperthyroidism (dated by TCRdb to 2016 to 2018). In the study overall: Peripheral blood was collected before any treatment was given, at the time of initial diagnosis. The study used signatures of the TCR beta repertoire to tell Graves' ophthalmopathy apart from Graves' hyperthyroidism and to predict which patients would progress to ophthalmopathy. In total, some 140 blood samples were TCR-sequenced: 43 ophthalmopathy, roughly 77 hyperthyroidism and about 17 hyperthyroidism-to-ophthalmopathy patients. To explore V-J signatures that distinguish ophthalmopathy from hyperthyroidism, a discovery set of 100 patients was enrolled, made up of around 44 with ophthalmopathy and some 58 with stable hyperthyroidism. An independent validation cohort was composed of about 20 hyperthyroidism patients and 17 patients who later progressed from hyperthyroidism to ophthalmopathy. In more than five hyperthyroidism patients, the T-cell repertoires found in thyroid tissue were compared with those found in blood. Following sampling, methimazole starting at 30 mg daily was administered to hyperthyroidism patients, and high-dose intravenous methylprednisolone was administered to ophthalmopathy patients.

The paper's findings and limits, for the study overall: Sample size was not statistically predetermined, and group allocation was not concealed from the investigators. Among expanded thyroid clonotypes with frequency above 0.001, most also showed up in blood, which suggests that blood repertoires may reflect the thyroid immune response. In validation, the model predicted ophthalmopathy progression with about 71% sensitivity and approximately 78% specificity; approximately 12 predicted patients were CT-confirmed with GO in a median of around 6 months. The 13-signature model separated ophthalmopathy from stable hyperthyroidism with approximately 90% sensitivity and 81% to 82% specificity in cross-validation, and 80%/75% in the test set.

The chain uses TRBV29-1 and TRBJ2-2; possibly the D gene is TRBD2, per 6 matching bases. This sequence originates from an adult man with Graves' ophthalmopathy. The sequenced material came from peripheral blood. The nucleotide sequence is given as TGCAGCGCCCACGGGGGAACCGGGGGGCTGTTTTTT. This is translated as CSAHGGTGGLFF.